These 28 T cell receptor beta chains share one sample of origin, sequenced in a study of CD8 T cells in ankylosing spondylitis. The antigens of these receptors remain unknown. Notes on the study in general: There was a TCR beta motif, made of several highly homologous variants, that appeared characteristic of ankylosing spondylitis blood.

One entry per CDR3 protein results from TCRdb running MiXCR on the 5' RACE reads. Of hundreds of thousands of distinct CDR3 sequences detected, 12% appear once; the ten largest clones hold less than 0.65%. Sequences were obtained from blood, either unsorted or a sorted T cell fraction (not recorded which). The receptors derive from a male donor with ankylosing spondylitis.

Notes on this clonotype: The germline gene is not matched at one end of the junction; a read error may be the cause. The chain is built from TRBV15 and TRBJ2-1; either TRBD1 or TRBD2 may fit D (5 bases each). In germline, CDR1 is LNHNV, CDR2 YYDKDF (reference sequence). The CDR3 length is 14 residues. This CDR3 reads CATSGSFRGNERFF. DNA for the CDR3: TGTGCCACCAGCGGCTCTTTTCGGGGCAATGAGCGGTTCTTC.

This clonotype has a handful of counts. This chain links TRBV6-1 with TRBJ2-3, with 7 bases that match TRBD2. J gave up 5 bases and V 6 bases, and 11 bases lay outside the gene matches. The CDR3 runs to 15 residues. Germline V gene sequence: CDR1 MNHNS, CDR2 SASEGT. The CDR3 nucleotides are TGTGCCAGCAGGAACAGGAAAATAGCGGGAGATACGCAGTATTTT. It is translated as CASRNRKIAGDTQYF.

This clonotype was picked up many times. The CDR3 sequence: CASSTVRLADSLLEQFF. CDR3 nucleotides: TGTGCCAGCAGCACCGTCAGACTAGCGGATTCTTTATTGGAGCAGTTCTTC. This chain joins TRBV6-1 and TRBJ2-1; 9 nucleotides match TRBD2. Trimming cost V 6 bases and J 10 bases; bases outside gene matches: 19. The CDR3 runs 17 residues. Germline CDR1 reads MNHNS; CDR2 reads SASEGT.

This chain joins TRBV18 and TRBJ2-7; 8 bases are a match to TRBD2. Germline CDR1 KGHSH, CDR2 LQKENI. This CDR3 comprises 14 residues. Trimming took 8 bases from V and 1 from J; bases not matched to a gene: 7. The CDR3 bases are TGTGCCAGCGCCCAGCGGGAGCGTTCCTACGAGCAGTACTTC. As protein: CASAQRERSYEQYF.

In this sample, this clonotype turned up many times. This chain links TRBV12-3 or TRBV12-4 with TRBJ2-7; D gene unclear. This CDR3 region has 11 residues. V was clipped by 3 bases and J by 6 bases, with 6 bases between them. The CDR3, as DNA: TGTGCCAGCAGTTTCTTAGGCGAGCAGTACTTC. It codes for CASSFLGEQYF.

This clonotype was found a few times. This rearrangement joins TRBV6-2 or TRBV6-3 to TRBJ2-3; D tentatively fits TRBD1 or TRBD2 (6 bases each). The CDR3 has 15 residues. V gave up 2 bases and J gave up 4 bases, with 13 bases separating them. Germline CDR1 MNHEY, CDR2 SVGEGT. CDR3 sequence reads: CASSYPLGGADTQYF. The CDR3 DNA reads TGTGCCAGCAGTTACCCCCTGGGGGGCGCAGATACGCAGTATTTT.

This clonotype occurred a few times. The chain joins TRBV6-1 to TRBJ1-4; D unresolved. The germline CDR1 and CDR2 sequences are MNHNS and SASEGT. The V gene lost 5 bases and the J gene lost 8 bases, with 12 bases spanning the gap. The CDR3 has 13 amino acids. The CDR3 nucleotides are TGTGCCAGCAGTCCGCGTGTCAGAGAAAAACTGTTTTTT. It codes for CASSPRVREKLFF.

The rearrangement links TRBV27 to TRBJ2-6; D remains ambiguous. The germline CDR1 and CDR2 sequences are MNHEY and SMNVEV (reference sequence). CDR3 size: 13 residues. Trimming removed 6 bases at V and 0 bases at J, with 3 bases between. The CDR3 nucleotides are TGTGCCAGCAGGATCTCTGGGGCCAACGTCCTGACTTTC. Translation gives CASRISGANVLTF.

The chain couples TRBV5-1 to TRBJ2-3; tentatively, D is TRBD2 (6 bases). The length of the CDR3 is 15 residues. The V end was cut by 3 bases, the J end by 6 bases, with 17 bases between. In germline, CDR1 is SGHRS, CDR2 YFSETQ. The CDR3 sequence: CASSSLGGARDTQYF. The DNA for the CDR3 is TGCGCCAGCAGCTCTTTGGGGGGTGCCCGGGATACGCAGTATTTT.

This chain joins TRBV4-3 and TRBJ1-4, with a weak D call TRBD1 (5 bases). The CDR3 is 13 amino acids. Trimming took off 1 base at V and 8 bases at J, with 8 bases between the two ends. Germline CDR1 reads LGHNA; CDR2 reads YSLEER. The CDR3 coding sequence is TGCGCCAGCAGCCAAGGGGCAGGGGAAAAACTGTTTTTT. This gives the protein CASSQGAGEKLFF.

This clonotype came up a few times. The chain has TRBV6-2 or TRBV6-3 and TRBJ1-3; D remains unclear. V lost 0 bases and J lost 0, with 6 bases in between. The V gene's germline CDR1 is MNHEY and CDR2 SVGEGT. The CDR3 is 15 residues long. CDR3 sequence (DNA): TGTGCCAGCAGTTACTCGCGTTACTCTGGAAACACCATATATTTT. Its translation: CASSYSRYSGNTIYF.

In its sample, this clonotype was seen many times. V and J are TRBV6-2 or TRBV6-3 and TRBJ2-7, with D tentatively TRBD1 (6 bases). The CDR3 length is 14 residues. Trimming took off 6 bases at V and 0 bases at J, with 12 bases between the two ends. Germline V gene sequence: CDR1 MNHEY, CDR2 SVGEGT. CDR3 loop: CASSTRQDSYEQYF. CDR3 DNA sequence: TGTGCCAGCAGCACCCGACAGGACTCCTACGAGCAGTACTTC.

This clonotype was found a few times. This sequence joins TRBV29-1 and TRBJ2-4; TRBD1 might be the D (6 bases). V gave up 5 bases and J gave up 0 bases, with 17 bases separating them. The CDR3 is made up of 16 amino acids. Germline V gene data show CDR1 as SQVTM and CDR2 as ANQGSEA. For the CDR3, the DNA is TGCAGCGTTATTCCCGGACAGCTGCTAGCCAAAAACATTCAGTACTTC. The encoded protein is CSVIPGQLLAKNIQYF.

The V call is TRBV7-6, the J call TRBJ2-3; 8 positions match TRBD2. Germline V gives CDR1 SGHVS, CDR2 FNYEAQ. Losses at the gene ends were 2 bases for V and 4 bases for J; bases not matched to a gene: 8. The CDR3 consists of 16 residues. CDR3 nucleotide sequence: TGTGCCAGCAGCTTAATGGCGGGAGGAGTGCCAGATACGCAGTATTTT. Protein: CASSLMAGGVPDTQYF. The full variable domain, with the rest looked up from reference TRBV7-6 and TRBJ2-3, is GAGVSQSPRYKVTKRGQDVALRCDPISGHVSLYWYRQALGQGPEFLTYFNYEAQQDKSGLPNDRFSAERPEGSISTLTIQRTEQRDSAMYRCASSLMAGGVPDTQYFGPGTRLTVL.

This chain uses TRBV4-3 with TRBJ2-7; D not certain. CDR1 is LGHNA and CDR2 is YSLEER in the germline V gene. The CDR3 runs to 14 residues. V was clipped by 0 bases and J by 3 bases, with 9 bases between them. DNA for the CDR3: TGCGCCAGCAGCCAAGAGGTCAGATTCTACGAGCAGTACTTC. It yields the protein CASSQEVRFYEQYF.

The chain employs TRBV5-5 and TRBJ1-5; D remains ambiguous. This CDR3 has 16 residues. The germline V and J ends were trimmed by 4 bases and 1 base, with 15 bases remaining between them. The V gene's germline CDR1 is SGHKS and CDR2 YYEKEE (reference sequence). The CDR3 spells CASSPTPGRSNQPQHF. For the CDR3, the DNA is TGTGCCAGCAGCCCGACACCCGGCCGGAGCAATCAGCCCCAGCATTTT.

The V gene is TRBV10-2, the J gene TRBJ2-1, with D perhaps TRBD1 (6 bases). Germline loops: CDR1 WSHSY, CDR2 SAAADI. There are 11 residues in the CDR3. V shed 6 bases and J shed 12 bases, with 12 bases lying between them. CDR3 sequence (DNA): TGCGCCAGCAGGGGGGCGGCACGGCAGTTCTTC. This codes for CASRGAARQFF.

The chain recombines TRBV5-1 with TRBJ2-5, with 11 bases fitting TRBD2. V was clipped by 3 bases and J by 4 bases; unmatched bases: 5. Germline CDR1 and CDR2: SGHRS and YFSETQ. The CDR3 runs 15 residues. Here the CDR3 reads CASSSFTSGGETQYF. The CDR3 DNA reads as TGCGCCAGCAGCTCTTTTACTAGCGGGGGAGAGACCCAGTACTTC.

The V gene is TRBV20-1, the J gene TRBJ2-7; 12 bases are a match to TRBD2. V shed 7 bases, J shed 6 bases, and the junction held 7 bases outside the gene matches. CDR3 length: 13 amino acids. Germline V gene data show CDR1 as DFQATT and CDR2 as SNEGSKA (reference sequence). The DNA of the CDR3 is TGCAGTGTTCCGACTAGCGGGAGAACCGAGCAGTACTTC. Its translation: CSVPTSGRTEQYF.

This clonotype was seen only a few times. The chain joins TRBV20-1 to TRBJ2-3; 7 nucleotides agree with TRBD1. The J segment lost 2 bases and the V segment lost 6 bases, leaving 11 bases of the junction unmatched. In germline, CDR1 is DFQATT, CDR2 SNEGSKA (reference sequence). This CDR3 is built from 15 residues. CDR3 residues: CSAQRVGGYTDTQYF. Written as DNA, the CDR3 is TGCAGTGCGCAAAGGGTAGGGGGCTACACAGATACGCAGTATTTT.

This clonotype has a handful of counts. The chain has TRBV29-1 and TRBJ2-5, with unresolved D. Between the trimmed V and J ends, which lost 0 bases and 1 base, there was a span of 9 bases. Germline CDR1 SQVTM, CDR2 ANQGSEA. The CDR3 has 14 residues. The CDR3 nucleotides read TGCAGCGTTGAAGATCTCGTCAGCCAAGAGACCCAGTACTTC. Its protein product is CSVEDLVSQETQYF.

This clonotype was seen more than once but under ten times. The rearrangement joins TRBV5-1 to TRBJ1-3; D is uncertain. Germline values: CDR1 SGHRS, CDR2 YFSETQ. The CDR3 extends over 15 amino acids. The V and J ends lost 0 bases and 0 bases respectively, with 7 bases between them. The CDR3 here is CASSLGQFSGNTIYF. The CDR3 coding sequence is TGCGCCAGCAGCTTGGGCCAGTTCTCTGGAAACACCATATATTTT. Using reference TRBV5-1 and TRBJ1-3 for the parts outside the CDR3, the full variable domain is KAGVTQTPRYLIKTRGQQVTLSCSPISGHRSVSWYQQTPGQGLQFLFEYFSETQRNKGNFPGRFSGRQFSNSRSEMNVSTLELGDSALYLCASSLGQFSGNTIYFGEGSWLTVV.

The chain combines TRBV4-3 with TRBJ1-5; D call uncertain. V lost 3 bases and J lost 1, with 22 bases in between. The CDR3 is 19 residues long. Germline V lookup: CDR1 LGHNA, CDR2 YSLEER. The CDR3 sequence: CASSQGLGLKGGSNQPQHF. CDR3 sequence (DNA): TGCGCCAGCAGCCAGGGTTTAGGCCTCAAAGGCGGGAGCAATCAGCCCCAGCATTTT.

This clonotype was detected only once. V usage is TRBV11-1 and J usage is TRBJ2-6; D is unresolved. This CDR3 has 21 amino acids. V dropped 5 bases and J dropped 0 bases, with 26 bases sitting between them. The germline CDR1 and CDR2 sequences are SGHAT and FQDESV (reference sequence). The CDR3 nucleotides read TGTGCCAGCAGCCTCCGATGGCGAGGCAGCCCCATGCGCTCTGGGGCCAACGTCCTGACTTTC. Amino acids: CASSLRWRGSPMRSGANVLTF. Supplemented by reference TRBV11-1 and TRBJ2-6, the full variable domain reads EAEVAQSPRYKITEKSQAVAFWCDPISGHATLYWYRQILGQGPELLVQFQDESVVDDSQLPKDRFSAERLKGVDSTLKIQPAELGDSAMYLCASSLRWRGSPMRSGANVLTFGAGSRLTVL.

This rearrangement joins TRBV5-1 to TRBJ1-1; the match to TRBD1 covers 7 bases. In germline, CDR1 is SGHRS, CDR2 YFSETQ. The V and J ends lost 0 bases and 4 bases, in that order; junction bases with no gene match: 9. The CDR3 sequence is 16 residues long. The CDR3 loop is CASSLAATGRSTEAFF. The CDR3, as DNA: TGCGCCAGCAGCTTGGCCGCGACAGGGAGAAGCACTGAAGCTTTCTTT. Based on the CDR3 plus reference TRBV5-1 and TRBJ1-1, the full variable domain is KAGVTQTPRYLIKTRGQQVTLSCSPISGHRSVSWYQQTPGQGLQFLFEYFSETQRNKGNFPGRFSGRQFSNSRSEMNVSTLELGDSALYLCASSLAATGRSTEAFFGQGTRLTVV.

The rearrangement links TRBV5-1 to TRBJ2-7, with 7 bases lining up with TRBD2. V lost 3 bases and J lost 5; bases outside the gene matches: 8. The CDR3 length is 14 residues. Germline CDR1 SGHRS, CDR2 YFSETQ. DNA of the CDR3: TGCGCCAGCAGCTGGGGGGGAATCCCCGACGAGCAGTACTTC. Amino acid sequence: CASSWGGIPDEQYF.

This clonotype was detected ten times or more. This rearrangement joins TRBV25-1 to TRBJ2-5; TRBD2 agrees at 7 bases. CDR1 is MGHDK and CDR2 is SYGVNS in the germline V gene. J was trimmed by 4 bases and V by 3 bases; bases with no gene match: 5. The CDR3 covers 14 residues. The CDR3 loop is CASSEGGVGETQYF. The CDR3, as DNA: TGTGCCAGCAGTGAGGGGGGGGTAGGAGAGACCCAGTACTTC.

The chain has TRBV6-5 and TRBJ1-3; D ambiguous. Trimming removed 2 bases from V and 2 bases from J, with 10 bases in between. This CDR3 spans 15 amino acids. In germline, CDR1 is MNHEY, CDR2 SVGAGI. The CDR3 spells CASSYEGGAGNTIYF. The CDR3 bases are TGTGCCAGCAGTTACGAAGGCGGAGCTGGAAACACCATATATTTT.